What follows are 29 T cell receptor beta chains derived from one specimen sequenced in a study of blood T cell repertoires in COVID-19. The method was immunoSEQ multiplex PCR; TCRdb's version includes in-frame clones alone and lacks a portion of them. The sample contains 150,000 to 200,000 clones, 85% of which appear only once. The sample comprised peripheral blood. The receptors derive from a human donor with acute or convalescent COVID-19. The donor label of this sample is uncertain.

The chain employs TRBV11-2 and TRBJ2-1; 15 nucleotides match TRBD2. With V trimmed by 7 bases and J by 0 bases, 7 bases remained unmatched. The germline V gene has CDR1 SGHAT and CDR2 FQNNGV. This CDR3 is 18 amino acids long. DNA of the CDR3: TGTGCCAGCACCCTCGGGACTAGCGGGGGGAGCTCCTACAATGAGCAGTTCTTC. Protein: CASTLGTSGGSSYNEQFF.

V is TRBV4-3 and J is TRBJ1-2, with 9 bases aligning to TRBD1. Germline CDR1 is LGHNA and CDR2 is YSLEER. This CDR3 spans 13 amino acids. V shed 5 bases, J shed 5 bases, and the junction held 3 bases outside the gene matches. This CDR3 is CASSGTGFYGYTF. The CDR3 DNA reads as TGCGCCAGCAGCGGGACAGGGTTTTATGGCTACACCTTC.

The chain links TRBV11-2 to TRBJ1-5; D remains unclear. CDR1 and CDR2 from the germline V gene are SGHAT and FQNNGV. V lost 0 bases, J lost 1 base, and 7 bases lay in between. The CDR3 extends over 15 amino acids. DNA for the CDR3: TGTGCCAGCAGCTTAGATCCGGGGAGCAATCAGCCCCAGCATTTT. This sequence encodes CASSLDPGSNQPQHF.

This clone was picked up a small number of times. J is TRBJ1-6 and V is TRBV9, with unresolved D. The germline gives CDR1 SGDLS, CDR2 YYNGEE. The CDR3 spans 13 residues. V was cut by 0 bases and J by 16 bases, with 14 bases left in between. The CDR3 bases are TGTGCCAGCAGCGTAGAGAGCGGGTGGTCTCTCCACTTT. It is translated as CASSVESGWSLHF.

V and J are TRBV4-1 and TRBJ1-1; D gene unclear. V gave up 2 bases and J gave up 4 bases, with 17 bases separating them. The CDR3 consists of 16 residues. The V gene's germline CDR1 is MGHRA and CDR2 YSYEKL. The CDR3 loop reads CASSQSLAGSGTEAFF. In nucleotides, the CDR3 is TGCGCCAGCAGCCAATCCTTAGCTGGGAGTGGCACTGAAGCTTTCTTT.

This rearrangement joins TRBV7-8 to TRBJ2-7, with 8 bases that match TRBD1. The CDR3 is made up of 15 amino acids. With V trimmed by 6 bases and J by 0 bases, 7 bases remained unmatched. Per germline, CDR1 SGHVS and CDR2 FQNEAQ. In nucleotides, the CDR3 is TGTGCCAGCAGTCTCCGGGACAGGTTCTCCTACGAGCAGTACTTC. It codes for CASSLRDRFSYEQYF.

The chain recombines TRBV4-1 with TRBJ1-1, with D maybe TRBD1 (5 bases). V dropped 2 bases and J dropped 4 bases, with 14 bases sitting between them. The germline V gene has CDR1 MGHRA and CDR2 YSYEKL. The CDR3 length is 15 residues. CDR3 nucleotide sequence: TGCGCCAGCAGCCAATTGACAGCGACTCGCACTGAAGCTTTCTTT. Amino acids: CASSQLTATRTEAFF.

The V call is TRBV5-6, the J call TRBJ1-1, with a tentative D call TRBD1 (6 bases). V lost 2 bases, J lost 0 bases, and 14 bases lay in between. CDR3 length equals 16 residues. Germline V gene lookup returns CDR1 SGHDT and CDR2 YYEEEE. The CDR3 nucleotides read TGTGCCAGCAGCTTTCCCGGACAGAAGGTGAACACTGAAGCTTTCTTT. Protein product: CASSFPGQKVNTEAFF.

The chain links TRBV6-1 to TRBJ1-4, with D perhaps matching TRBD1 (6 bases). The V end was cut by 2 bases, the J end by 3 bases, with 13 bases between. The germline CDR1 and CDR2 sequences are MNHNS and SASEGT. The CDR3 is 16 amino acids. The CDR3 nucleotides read TGTGCCAGCAGTGAAAAATACAGGGCAGCTAATGAAAAACTGTTTTTT. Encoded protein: CASSEKYRAANEKLFF.

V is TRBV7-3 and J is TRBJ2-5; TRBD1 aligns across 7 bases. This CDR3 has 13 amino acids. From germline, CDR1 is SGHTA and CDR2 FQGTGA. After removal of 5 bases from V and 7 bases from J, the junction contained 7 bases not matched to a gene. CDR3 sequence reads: CASSDRQGRTQYF. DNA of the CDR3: TGTGCCAGCAGCGACAGACAGGGTAGGACCCAGTACTTC.

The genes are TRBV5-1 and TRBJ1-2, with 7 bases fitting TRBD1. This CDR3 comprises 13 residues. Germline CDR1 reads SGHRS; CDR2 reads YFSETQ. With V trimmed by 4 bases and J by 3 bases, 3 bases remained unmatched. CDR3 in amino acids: CASSRTGDYGYTF. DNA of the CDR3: TGCGCCAGCAGCCGAACAGGGGACTATGGCTACACCTTC.

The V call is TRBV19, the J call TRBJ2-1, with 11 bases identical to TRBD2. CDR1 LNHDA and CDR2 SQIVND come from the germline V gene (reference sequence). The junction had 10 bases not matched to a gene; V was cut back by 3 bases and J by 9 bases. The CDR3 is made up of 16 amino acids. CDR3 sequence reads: CASSILAGGHPPEQFF. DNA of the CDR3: TGTGCCAGTAGTATTCTAGCGGGGGGCCATCCTCCTGAGCAGTTCTTC.

CDR3 protein: CASSFGESYEQYF. The CDR3 DNA is TGTGCCAGCAGCTTCGGGGAATCCTACGAGCAGTACTTC. This chain uses TRBV11-2 with TRBJ2-7; TRBD2 might be the D (5 bases). The V end was cut by 3 bases, the J end by 1 base, with 7 bases between. This CDR3 spans 13 amino acids. Germline V gene data show CDR1 as SGHAT and CDR2 as FQNNGV.

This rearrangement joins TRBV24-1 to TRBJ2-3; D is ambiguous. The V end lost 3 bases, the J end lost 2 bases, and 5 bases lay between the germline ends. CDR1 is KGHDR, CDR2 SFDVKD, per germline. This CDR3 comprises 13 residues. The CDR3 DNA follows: TGTGCCACCAGTGATGCTAACACAGATACGCAGTATTTT. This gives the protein CATSDANTDTQYF.

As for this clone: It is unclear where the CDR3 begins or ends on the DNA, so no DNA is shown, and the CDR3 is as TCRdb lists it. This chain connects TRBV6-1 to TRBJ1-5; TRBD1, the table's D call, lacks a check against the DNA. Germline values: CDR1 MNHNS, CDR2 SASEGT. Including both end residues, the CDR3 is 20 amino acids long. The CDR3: CASSEIKQGTGERLRSPSIF.

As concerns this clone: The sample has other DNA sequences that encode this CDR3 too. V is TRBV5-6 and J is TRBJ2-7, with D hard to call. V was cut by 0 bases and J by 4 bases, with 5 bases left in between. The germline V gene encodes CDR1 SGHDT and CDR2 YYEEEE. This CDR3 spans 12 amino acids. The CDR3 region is CASSLGRYEQYF. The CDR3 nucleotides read TGTGCCAGCAGCTTGGGGAGATACGAGCAGTACTTC.

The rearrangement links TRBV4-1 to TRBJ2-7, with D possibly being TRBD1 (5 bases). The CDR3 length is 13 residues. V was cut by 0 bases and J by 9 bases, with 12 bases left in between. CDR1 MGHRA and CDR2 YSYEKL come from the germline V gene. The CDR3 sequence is CASSQDQGFWQYF. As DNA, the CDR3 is TGCGCCAGCAGCCAAGACCAGGGATTCTGGCAGTACTTC.

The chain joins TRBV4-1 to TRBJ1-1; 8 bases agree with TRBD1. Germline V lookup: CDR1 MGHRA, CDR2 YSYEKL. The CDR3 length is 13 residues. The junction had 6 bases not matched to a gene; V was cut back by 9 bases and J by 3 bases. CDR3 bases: TGCGCCAGTAAGACAGGGGCGCACACTGAAGCTTTCTTT. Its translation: CASKTGAHTEAFF.

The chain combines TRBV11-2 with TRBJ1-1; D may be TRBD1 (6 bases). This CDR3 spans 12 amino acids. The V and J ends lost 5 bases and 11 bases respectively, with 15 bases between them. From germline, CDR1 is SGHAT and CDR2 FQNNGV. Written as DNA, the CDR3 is TGTGCCAGCAGCCCCGACAGGACTAGGGCTTTCTTT. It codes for CASSPDRTRAFF.

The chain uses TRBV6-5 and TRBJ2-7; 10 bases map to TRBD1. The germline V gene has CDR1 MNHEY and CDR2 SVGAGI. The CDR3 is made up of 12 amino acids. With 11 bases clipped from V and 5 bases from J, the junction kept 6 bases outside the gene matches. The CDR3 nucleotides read TGTGCCGGGGGGACAGGGGTACACGAGCAGTACTTC. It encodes CAGGTGVHEQYF.

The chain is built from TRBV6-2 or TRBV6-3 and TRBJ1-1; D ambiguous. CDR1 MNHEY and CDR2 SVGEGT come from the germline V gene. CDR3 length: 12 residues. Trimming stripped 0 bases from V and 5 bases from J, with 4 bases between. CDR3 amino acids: CASSYSQTEAFF. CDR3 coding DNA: TGTGCCAGCAGTTACTCGCAGACTGAAGCTTTCTTT.

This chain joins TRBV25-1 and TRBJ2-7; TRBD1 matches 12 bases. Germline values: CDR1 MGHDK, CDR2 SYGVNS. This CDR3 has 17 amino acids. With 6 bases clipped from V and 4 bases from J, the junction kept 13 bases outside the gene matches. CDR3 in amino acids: CASRGAGQGARLYEQYF. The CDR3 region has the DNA TGTGCCAGCAGGGGCGCGGGACAGGGGGCCCGACTTTACGAGCAGTACTTC.

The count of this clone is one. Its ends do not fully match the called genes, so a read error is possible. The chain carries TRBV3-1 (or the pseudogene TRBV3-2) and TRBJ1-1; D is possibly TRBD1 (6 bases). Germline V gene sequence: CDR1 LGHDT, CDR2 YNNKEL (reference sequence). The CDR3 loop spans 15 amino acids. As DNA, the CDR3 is TGTGCCAGCAGACAAGATGGGGGCATGAACACTGAAGCTTTCTTT. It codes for CASRQDGGMNTEAFF.

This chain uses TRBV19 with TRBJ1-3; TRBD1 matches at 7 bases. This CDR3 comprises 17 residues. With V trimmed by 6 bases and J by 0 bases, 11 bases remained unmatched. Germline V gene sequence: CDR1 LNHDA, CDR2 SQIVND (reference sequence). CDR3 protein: CASSLSRTGDSGNTIYF. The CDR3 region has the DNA TGTGCCAGTAGCCTATCCCGGACAGGAGACTCTGGAAACACCATATATTTT.

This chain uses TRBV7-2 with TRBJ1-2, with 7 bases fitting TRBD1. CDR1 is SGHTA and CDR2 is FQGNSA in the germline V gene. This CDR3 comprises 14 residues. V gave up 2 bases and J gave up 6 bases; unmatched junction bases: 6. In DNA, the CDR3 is TGTGCCAGCAGCTTATATACAGGGGTGGATGGCTACACCTTC. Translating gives CASSLYTGVDGYTF.

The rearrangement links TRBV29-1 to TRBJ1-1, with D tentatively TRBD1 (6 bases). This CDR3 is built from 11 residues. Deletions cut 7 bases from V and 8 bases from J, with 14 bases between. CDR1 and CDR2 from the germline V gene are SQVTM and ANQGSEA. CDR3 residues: CSAGQWNEAFF. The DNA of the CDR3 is TGCAGCGCCGGACAGTGGAACGAAGCTTTCTTT.

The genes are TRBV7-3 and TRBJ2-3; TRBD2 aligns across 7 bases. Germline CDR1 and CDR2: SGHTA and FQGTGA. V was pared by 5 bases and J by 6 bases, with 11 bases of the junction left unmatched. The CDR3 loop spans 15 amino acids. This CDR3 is CASSQVLGLVDTQYF. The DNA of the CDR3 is TGTGCCAGCAGCCAGGTTCTCGGACTAGTGGATACGCAGTATTTT.

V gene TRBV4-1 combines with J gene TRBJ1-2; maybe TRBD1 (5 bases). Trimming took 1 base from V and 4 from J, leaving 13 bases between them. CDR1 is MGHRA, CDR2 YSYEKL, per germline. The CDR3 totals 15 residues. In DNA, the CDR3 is TGCGCCAGCAGCCAAGTGGGGGGGACCTCCTATGGCTACACCTTC. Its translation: CASSQVGGTSYGYTF.

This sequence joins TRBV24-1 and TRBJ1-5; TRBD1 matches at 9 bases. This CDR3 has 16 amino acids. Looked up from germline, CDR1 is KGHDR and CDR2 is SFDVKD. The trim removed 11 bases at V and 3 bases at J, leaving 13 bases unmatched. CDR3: CAIIPGQGSNNQPQHF. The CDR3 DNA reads TGTGCCATCATTCCGGGACAGGGATCCAACAATCAGCCCCAGCATTTT.